The entry below describes one T cell receptor (beta chain). Its matching antigen is unknown. This specimen belongs to a study of T cell responses to AZD1222 COVID-19 vaccine. Study-level points and caveats: Spike was spanned by vaccine-associated CD4 TCRs, with dominance at 160-218 and 743-854. It should be noted that donors were predominantly white British and more often female, and clonal diversity was possibly underestimated. Baseline seropositivity occurred in only a handful of AZD1222 recipients. The repertoires were collected only after the peak T cell response.

Sequencing used immunoSEQ multiplex PCR; TCRdb keeps in-frame clones, though not all of them. Of roughly 120,000 clones listed, roughly nine tenths are singletons. The germline gives CDR1 SGHRS, CDR2 YFSETQ. This CDR3 spans 14 amino acids. V shed 4 bases and J 8 bases; nucleotides not matched to a gene: 4. This chain links TRBV5-1 with TRBJ2-1, with 12 bases lining up with TRBD2. Source: peripheral blood, taken on day 0 of AZD1222 vaccination. The TCR comes from an adult in good health. DNA for the CDR3: TGCGCCAGCAGCCTGACTAGCGGGAGCTATGAGCAGTTCTTC. It codes for CASSLTSGSYEQFF.